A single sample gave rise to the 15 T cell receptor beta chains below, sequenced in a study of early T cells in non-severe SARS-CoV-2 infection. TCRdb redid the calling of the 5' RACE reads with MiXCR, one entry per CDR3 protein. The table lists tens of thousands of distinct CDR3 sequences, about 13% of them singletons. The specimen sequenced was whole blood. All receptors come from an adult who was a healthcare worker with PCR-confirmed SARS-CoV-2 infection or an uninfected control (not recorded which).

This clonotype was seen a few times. The CDR3 nucleotides are TGTGCCAGCAGCTTTAGAGCGGGGGACACCGGGGAGCTGTTTTTT. This gives the protein CASSFRAGDTGELFF. The chain combines TRBV7-3 with TRBJ2-2; 8 nucleotides line up with TRBD2. The V segment lost 3 bases and the J segment 3 bases; nucleotides outside the gene matches: 3. Germline assignment: CDR1 SGHTA and CDR2 FQGTGA. The CDR3 loop spans 15 amino acids.

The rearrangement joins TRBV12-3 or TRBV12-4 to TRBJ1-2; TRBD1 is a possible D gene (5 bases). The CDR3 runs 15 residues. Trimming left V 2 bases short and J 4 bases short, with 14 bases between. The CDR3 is CASSLSPGGLYGYTF. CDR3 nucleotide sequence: TGTGCCAGCAGTTTAAGTCCCGGGGGACTCTATGGCTACACCTTC.

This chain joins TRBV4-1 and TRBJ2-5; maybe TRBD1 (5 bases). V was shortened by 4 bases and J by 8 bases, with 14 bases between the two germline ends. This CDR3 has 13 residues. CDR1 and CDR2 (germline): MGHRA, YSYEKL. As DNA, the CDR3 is TGCGCCAGCAGCCCATGGGGCGGCAGAACCCAGTACTTC. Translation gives CASSPWGGRTQYF.

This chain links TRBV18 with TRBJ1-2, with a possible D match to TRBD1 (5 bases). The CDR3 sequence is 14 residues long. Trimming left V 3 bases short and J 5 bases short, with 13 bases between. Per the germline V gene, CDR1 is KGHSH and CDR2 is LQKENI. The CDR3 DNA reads TGTGCCAGCTCACCGACGCCCGGGGGGTATGGCTACACCTTC. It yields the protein CASSPTPGGYGYTF.

CDR3 in DNA: TGTGCCAGCAGCGAGGCGGGGGGCGGAGATACGCAGTATTTT. It translates to CASSEAGGGDTQYF. This chain uses TRBV9 with TRBJ2-3, with 8 bases lining up with TRBD2. The germline gives CDR1 SGDLS, CDR2 YYNGEE. J lost 5 bases, V lost 3 bases, and 5 bases had no gene match. The length of the CDR3 is 14 residues.

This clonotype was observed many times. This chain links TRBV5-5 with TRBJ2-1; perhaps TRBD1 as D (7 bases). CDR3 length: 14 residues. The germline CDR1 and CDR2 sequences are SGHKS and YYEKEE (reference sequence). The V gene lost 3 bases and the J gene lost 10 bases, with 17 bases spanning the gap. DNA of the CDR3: TGTGCCAGCAGCTCGCGGTCCGGGGGACAGGAGCAGTTCTTC. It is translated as CASSSRSGGQEQFF.

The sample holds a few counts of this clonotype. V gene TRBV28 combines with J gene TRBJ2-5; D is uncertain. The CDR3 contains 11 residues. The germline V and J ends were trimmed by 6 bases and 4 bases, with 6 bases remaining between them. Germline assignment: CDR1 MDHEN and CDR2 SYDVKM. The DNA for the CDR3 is TGTGCCAGCAGAGCCGGAGAGACCCAGTACTTC. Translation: CASRAGETQYF.

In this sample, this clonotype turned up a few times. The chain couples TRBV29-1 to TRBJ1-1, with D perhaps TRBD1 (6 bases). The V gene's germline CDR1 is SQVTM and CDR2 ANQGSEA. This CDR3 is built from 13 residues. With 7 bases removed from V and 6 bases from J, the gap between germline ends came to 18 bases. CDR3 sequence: CSGGQPGVAEAFF. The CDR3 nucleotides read TGCAGCGGAGGACAGCCGGGTGTAGCTGAAGCTTTCTTT.

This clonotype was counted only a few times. CDR3: CSVASGQETQYF. The CDR3 nucleotides are TGCAGCGTTGCTTCAGGGCAAGAGACCCAGTACTTC. The chain joins TRBV29-1 to TRBJ2-5; weak D call: TRBD1 (5 bases). Germline lookup yields CDR1 SQVTM and CDR2 ANQGSEA. The CDR3 consists of 12 residues. Trimming took 4 bases from V and 2 from J, leaving 8 bases between them. Together with reference TRBV29-1 and TRBJ2-5, the CDR3 gives the full variable domain: SAVISQKPSRDICQRGTSLTIQCQVDSQVTMMFWYRQQPGQSLTLIATANQGSEATYESGFVIDKFPISRPNLTFSTLTVSNMSPEDSSIYLCSVASGQETQYFGPGTRLLVL.

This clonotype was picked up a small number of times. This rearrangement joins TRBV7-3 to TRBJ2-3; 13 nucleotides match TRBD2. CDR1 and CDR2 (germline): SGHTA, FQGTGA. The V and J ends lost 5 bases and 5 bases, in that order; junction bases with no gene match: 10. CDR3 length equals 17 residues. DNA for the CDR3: TGTGCCAGCAGCCCGGGACTAGCGGGGAATACTAGAGATACGCAGTATTTT. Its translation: CASSPGLAGNTRDTQYF.

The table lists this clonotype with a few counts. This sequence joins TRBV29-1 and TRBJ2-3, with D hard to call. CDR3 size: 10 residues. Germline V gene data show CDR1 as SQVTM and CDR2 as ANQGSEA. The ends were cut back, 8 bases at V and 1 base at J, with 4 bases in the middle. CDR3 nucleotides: TGCAGCTCCCGCACAGATACGCAGTATTTT. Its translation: CSSRTDTQYF.

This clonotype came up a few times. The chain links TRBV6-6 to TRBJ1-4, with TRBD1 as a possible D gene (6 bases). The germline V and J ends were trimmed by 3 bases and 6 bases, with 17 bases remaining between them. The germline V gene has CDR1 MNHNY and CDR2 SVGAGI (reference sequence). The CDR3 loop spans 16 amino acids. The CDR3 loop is CASSYLPGGLYEKLFF. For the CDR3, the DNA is TGTGCCAGCAGTTATTTACCCGGGGGGCTCTATGAAAAACTGTTTTTT.

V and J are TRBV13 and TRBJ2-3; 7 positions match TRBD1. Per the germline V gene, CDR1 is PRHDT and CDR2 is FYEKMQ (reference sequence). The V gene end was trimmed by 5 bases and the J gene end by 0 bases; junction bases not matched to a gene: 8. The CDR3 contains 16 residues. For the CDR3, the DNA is TGTGCCAGCAGCCAACCGACAGGGTATAGCACAGATACGCAGTATTTT. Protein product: CASSQPTGYSTDTQYF.

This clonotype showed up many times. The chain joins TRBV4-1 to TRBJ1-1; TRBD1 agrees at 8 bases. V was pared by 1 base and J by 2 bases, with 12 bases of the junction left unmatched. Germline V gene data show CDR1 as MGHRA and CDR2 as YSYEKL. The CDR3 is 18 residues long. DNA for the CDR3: TGCGCCAGCAGCCAAGCGGGACAGGCGCTTCGCAAAAACACTGAAGCTTTCTTT. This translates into CASSQAGQALRKNTEAFF.

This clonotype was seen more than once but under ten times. The CDR3 reads CASSFQGGSEKLFF. The CDR3 DNA is TGTGCCAGCAGTTTTCAAGGGGGAAGCGAAAAACTGTTTTTT. The rearrangement joins TRBV12-3 or TRBV12-4 to TRBJ1-4; perhaps TRBD1 as D (6 bases). With 3 bases removed from V and 8 bases from J, the gap between germline ends came to 13 bases. The CDR3 extends over 14 amino acids.